The text below deals with one TCR beta chain. The antigen is undetermined. No neoadjuvant therapy was given to the selected pancreatic ductal adenocarcinoma patients before their surgery. These data are taken from a study of T cells in pancreatic ductal adenocarcinoma. Study-wide findings and caveats: Blood clonality (about 0.07) did not differ significantly from tumor (about 0.12). The resected cohort was biased toward the minority with early-stage disease. Tumor samples had fewer productive templates and approximately 8.8-fold fewer unique clonotypes than blood.

The method was immunoSEQ multiplex PCR; TCRdb's version includes in-frame clones alone and lacks a portion of them. The top ten hold less than 4% of the sample, which has over 90,000 clones, over 90% seen once. The CDR3 has 12 residues. Looked up from germline, CDR1 is MNHNY and CDR2 is SVGAGI (reference sequence). Between the trimmed V and J ends, which lost 10 bases and 0 bases, there was a span of 8 bases. Material for sequencing was PBMCs. This sequence originates from a human donor with pancreatic ductal adenocarcinoma. The rearrangement uses TRBV6-6 and TRBJ2-3; D not certain. The CDR3 coding sequence is TGTGCCACCTCTCCTAGCACAGATACGCAGTATTTT. This translates into CATSPSTDTQYF.